This TCR beta chain was captured by sequencing in a study of OX40 agonist ivuxolimab in advanced cancers. Study information: Patients' therapy was ivuxolimab, an antibody that acts as an agonist of OX40 (CD134).

Whole-study results and caveats: Both CD4+ and CD8+ T cell populations in blood had undergone clonal expansion by week 6 at 0.1 to 3.0 mg/kg. Expanded clones tended on average to be more numerous among CD8+ T cells than CD4+. Low normalized T-cell clonal expansion also characterized some of the nonresponders.

The data were produced by immunoSEQ multiplex PCR, yet TCRdb's version contains in-frame clones alone and is incomplete. The table has tens of thousands of clones, about 89% seen once; the top ten hold about 0.57%. There are 15 residues in the CDR3. Germline V gene data show CDR1 as SGHTA and CDR2 as FQGTGA. V gave up 0 bases and J gave up 3 bases; unmatched junction bases: 3. Comment on this clone: Its target is not known.

The V and J genes are TRBV7-3 and TRBJ2-7, with 9 nucleotides matching TRBD1. Sequenced here: CD4+ or CD8+ T cells sorted from blood, sampled in a trial of the OX40 agonist ivuxolimab. The sequence derives from an adult with an advanced solid tumor such as melanoma, head and neck, liver or kidney cancer. CDR3 sequence (DNA): TGTGCCAGCAGCTTAACCGGGACAGGGCTCTACGAGCAGTACTTC. This sequence encodes CASSLTGTGLYEQYF.